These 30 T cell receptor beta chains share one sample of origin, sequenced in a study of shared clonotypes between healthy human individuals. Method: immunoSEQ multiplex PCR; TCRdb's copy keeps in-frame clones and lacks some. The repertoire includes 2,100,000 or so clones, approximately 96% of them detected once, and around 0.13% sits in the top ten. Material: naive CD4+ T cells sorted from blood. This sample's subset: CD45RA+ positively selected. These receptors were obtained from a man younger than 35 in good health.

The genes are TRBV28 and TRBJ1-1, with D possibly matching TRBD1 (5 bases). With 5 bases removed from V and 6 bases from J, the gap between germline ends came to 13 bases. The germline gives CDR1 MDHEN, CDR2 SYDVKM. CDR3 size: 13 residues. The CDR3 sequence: CASSDRPLPEAFF. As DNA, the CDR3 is TGTGCCAGCAGTGACAGACCTCTCCCTGAAGCTTTCTTT. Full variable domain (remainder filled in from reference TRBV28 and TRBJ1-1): DVKVTQSSRYLVKRTGEKVFLECVQDMDHENMFWYRQDPGLGLRLIYFSYDVKMKEKGDIPEGYSVSREKKERFSLILESASTNQTSMYLCASSDRPLPEAFFGQGTRLTVV.

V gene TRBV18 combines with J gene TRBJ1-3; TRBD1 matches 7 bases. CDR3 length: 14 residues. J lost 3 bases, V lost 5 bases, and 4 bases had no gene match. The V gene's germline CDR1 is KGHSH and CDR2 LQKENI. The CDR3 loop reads CASSARDSGNTIYF. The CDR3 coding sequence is TGTGCCAGCTCAGCCCGGGACAGTGGAAACACCATATATTTT.

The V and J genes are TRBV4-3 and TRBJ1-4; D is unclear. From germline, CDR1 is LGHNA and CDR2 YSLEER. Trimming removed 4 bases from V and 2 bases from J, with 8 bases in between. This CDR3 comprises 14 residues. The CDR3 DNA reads TGCGCCAGCAGCCTTGGGTTGACTAATGAAAAACTGTTTTTT. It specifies CASSLGLTNEKLFF.

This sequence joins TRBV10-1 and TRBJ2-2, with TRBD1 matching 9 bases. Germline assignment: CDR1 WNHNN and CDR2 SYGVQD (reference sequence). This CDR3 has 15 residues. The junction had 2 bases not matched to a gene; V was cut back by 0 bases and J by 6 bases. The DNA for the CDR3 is TGCGCCAGCAGTGAGTCCCGGGACAGGGCCGGGGAGCTGTTTTTT. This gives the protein CASSESRDRAGELFF.

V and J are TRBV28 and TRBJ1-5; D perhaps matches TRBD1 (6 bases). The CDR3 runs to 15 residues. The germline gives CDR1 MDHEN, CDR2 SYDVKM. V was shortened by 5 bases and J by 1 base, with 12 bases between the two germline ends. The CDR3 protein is CASSITGQSNQPQHF. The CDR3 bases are TGTGCCAGCAGTATAACAGGGCAGAGCAATCAGCCCCAGCATTTT.

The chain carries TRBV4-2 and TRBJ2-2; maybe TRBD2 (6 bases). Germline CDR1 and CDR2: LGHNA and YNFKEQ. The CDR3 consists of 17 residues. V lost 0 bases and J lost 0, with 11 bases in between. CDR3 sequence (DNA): TGTGCCAGCAGCCAAGATAAAGGCGGGACGAACACCGGGGAGCTGTTTTTT. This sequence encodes CASSQDKGGTNTGELFF.

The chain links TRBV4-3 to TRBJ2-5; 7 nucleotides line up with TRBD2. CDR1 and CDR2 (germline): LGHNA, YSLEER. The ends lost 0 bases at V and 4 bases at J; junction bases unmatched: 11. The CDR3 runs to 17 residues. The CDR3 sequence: CASSQDLVGGPRETQYF. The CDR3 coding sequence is TGCGCCAGCAGCCAAGATTTAGTGGGAGGGCCTCGAGAGACCCAGTACTTC.

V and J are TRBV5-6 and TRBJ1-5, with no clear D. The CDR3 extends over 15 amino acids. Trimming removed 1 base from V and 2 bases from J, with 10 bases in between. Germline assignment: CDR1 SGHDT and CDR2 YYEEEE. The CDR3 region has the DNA TGTGCCAGCAGCTTGAATACGGGTGGCAATCAGCCCCAGCATTTT. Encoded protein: CASSLNTGGNQPQHF.

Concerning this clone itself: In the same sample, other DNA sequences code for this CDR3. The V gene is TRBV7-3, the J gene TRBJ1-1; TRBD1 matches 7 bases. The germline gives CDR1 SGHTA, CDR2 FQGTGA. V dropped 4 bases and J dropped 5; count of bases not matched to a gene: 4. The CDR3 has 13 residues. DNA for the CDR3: TGTGCCAGCAGCTCGAGACAGGGTACTGAAGCTTTCTTT. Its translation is CASSSRQGTEAFF.

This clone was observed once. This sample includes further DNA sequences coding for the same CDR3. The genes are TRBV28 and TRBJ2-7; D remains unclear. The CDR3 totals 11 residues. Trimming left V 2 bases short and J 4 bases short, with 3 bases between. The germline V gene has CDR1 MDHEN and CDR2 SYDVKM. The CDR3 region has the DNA TGTGCCAGCAGTTTAGGATACGAGCAGTACTTC. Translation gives CASSLGYEQYF.

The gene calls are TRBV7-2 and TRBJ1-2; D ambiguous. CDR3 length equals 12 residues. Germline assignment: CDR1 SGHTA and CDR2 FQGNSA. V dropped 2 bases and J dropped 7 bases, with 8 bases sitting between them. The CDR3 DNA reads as TGTGCCAGCAGCTTACAAGGCGTTGGCTACACCTTC. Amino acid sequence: CASSLQGVGYTF.

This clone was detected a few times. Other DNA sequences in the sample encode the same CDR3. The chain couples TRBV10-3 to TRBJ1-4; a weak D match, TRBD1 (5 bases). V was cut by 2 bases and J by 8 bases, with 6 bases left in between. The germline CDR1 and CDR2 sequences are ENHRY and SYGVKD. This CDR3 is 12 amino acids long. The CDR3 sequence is CAISEPGEKLFF. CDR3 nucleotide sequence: TGTGCCATCAGTGAGCCAGGGGAAAAACTGTTTTTT.

CDR3 bases: TGTGCCAGCAGTGGCCGGGACAGGGGCAATGAGCAGTTCTTC. Translation gives CASSGRDRGNEQFF. V usage is TRBV6-6 and J usage is TRBJ2-1; 10 positions agree with TRBD1. The germline gives CDR1 MNHNY, CDR2 SVGAGI (reference sequence). The J segment lost 6 bases and the V segment lost 5 bases, leaving 4 bases of the junction unmatched. The CDR3 extends over 14 amino acids.

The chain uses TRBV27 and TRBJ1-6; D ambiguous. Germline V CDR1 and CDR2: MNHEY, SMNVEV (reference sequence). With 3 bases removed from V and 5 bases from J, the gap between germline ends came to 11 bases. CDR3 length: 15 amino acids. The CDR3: CASSFSTGNNSPLHF. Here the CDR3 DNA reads TGTGCCAGCAGTTTTAGTACGGGAAATAATTCACCCCTCCACTTT.

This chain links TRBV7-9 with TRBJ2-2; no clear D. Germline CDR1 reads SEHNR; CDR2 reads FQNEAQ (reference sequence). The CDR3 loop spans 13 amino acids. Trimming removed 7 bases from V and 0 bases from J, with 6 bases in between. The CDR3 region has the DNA TGTGCCAGCACCCGAACGAACACCGGGGAGCTGTTTTTT. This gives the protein CASTRTNTGELFF.

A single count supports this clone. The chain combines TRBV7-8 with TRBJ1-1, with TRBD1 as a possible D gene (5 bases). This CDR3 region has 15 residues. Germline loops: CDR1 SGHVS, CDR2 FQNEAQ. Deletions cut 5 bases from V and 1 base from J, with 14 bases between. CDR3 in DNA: TGTGCCAGCAGCCCAAGGGGTGGGTGGAACACTGAAGCTTTCTTT. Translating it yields CASSPRGGWNTEAFF.

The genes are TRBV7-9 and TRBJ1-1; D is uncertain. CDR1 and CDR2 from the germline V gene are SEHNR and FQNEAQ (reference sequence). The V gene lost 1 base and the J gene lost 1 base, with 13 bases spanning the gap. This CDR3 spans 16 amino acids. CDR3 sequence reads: CASSLGLEDPNTEAFF. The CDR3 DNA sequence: TGTGCCAGCAGCTTAGGATTAGAAGACCCGAACACTGAAGCTTTCTTT. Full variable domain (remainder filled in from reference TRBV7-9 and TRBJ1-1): DTGVSQNPRHKITKRGQNVTFRCDPISEHNRLYWYRQTLGQGPEFLTYFQNEAQLEKSRLLSDRFSAERPKGSFSTLEIQRTEQGDSAMYLCASSLGLEDPNTEAFFGQGTRLTVV.

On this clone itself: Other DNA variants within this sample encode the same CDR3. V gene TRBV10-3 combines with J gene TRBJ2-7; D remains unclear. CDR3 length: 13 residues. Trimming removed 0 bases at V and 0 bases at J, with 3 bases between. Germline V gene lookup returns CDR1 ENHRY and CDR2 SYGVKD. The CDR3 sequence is CAISESSSYEQYF. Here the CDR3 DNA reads TGTGCCATCAGTGAGTCCAGCTCCTACGAGCAGTACTTC.

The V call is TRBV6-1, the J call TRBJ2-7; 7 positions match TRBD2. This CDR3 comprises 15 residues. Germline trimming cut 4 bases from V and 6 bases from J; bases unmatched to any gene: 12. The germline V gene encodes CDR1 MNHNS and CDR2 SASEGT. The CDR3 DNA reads TGTGCCAGCAGTGCGGTCGGGGGGACGACCCTCGAGCAGTACTTC. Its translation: CASSAVGGTTLEQYF.

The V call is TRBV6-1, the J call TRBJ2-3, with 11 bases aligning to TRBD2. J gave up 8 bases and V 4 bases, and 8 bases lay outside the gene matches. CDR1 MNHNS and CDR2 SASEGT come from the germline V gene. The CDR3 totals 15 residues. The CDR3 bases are TGTGCCAGCAGTGGCGTAGCGGGGGGGCTGGGTACGCAGTATTTT. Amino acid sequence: CASSGVAGGLGTQYF.

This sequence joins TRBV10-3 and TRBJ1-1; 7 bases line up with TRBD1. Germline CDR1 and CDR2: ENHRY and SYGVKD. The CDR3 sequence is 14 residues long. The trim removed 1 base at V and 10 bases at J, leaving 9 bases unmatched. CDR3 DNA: TGTGCCATCAGTGAGTTGACAGGGACCCCTCCAGCTTTCTTT. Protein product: CAISELTGTPPAFF.

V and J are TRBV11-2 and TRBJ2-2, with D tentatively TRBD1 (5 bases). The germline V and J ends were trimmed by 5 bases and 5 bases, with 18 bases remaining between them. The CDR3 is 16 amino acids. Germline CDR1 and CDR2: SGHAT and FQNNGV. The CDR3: CASSEISGIQTGELFF. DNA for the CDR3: TGTGCCAGCAGCGAAATATCAGGGATACAAACCGGGGAGCTGTTTTTT.

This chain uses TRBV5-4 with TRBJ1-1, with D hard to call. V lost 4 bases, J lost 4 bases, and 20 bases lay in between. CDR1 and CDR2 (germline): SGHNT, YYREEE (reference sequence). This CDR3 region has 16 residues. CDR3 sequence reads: CASSPEVFSGGTEAFF. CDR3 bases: TGTGCCAGCAGCCCCGAGGTGTTTTCGGGTGGCACTGAAGCTTTCTTT. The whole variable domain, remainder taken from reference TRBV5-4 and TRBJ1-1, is ETGVTQSPTHLIKTRGQQVTLRCSSQSGHNTVSWYQQALGQGPQFIFQYYREEENGRGNFPPRFSGLQFPNYSSELNVNALELDDSALYLCASSPEVFSGGTEAFFGQGTRLTVV.

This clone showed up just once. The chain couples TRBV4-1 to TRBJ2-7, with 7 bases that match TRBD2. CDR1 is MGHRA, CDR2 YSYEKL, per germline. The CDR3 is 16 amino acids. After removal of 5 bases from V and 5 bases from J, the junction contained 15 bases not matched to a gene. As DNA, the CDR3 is TGCGCCAGCAGCAAACCCGGGACTACCCCCTTTAACGAGCAGTACTTC. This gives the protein CASSKPGTTPFNEQYF.

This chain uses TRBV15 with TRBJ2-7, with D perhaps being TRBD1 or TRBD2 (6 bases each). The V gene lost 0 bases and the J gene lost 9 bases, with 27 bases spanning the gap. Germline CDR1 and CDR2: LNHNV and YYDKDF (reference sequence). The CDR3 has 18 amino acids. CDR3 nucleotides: TGTGCCACCAGCAGAGATTCGGGGGCGGTGTTTTCCAGTTTAGGGCAGTACTTC. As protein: CATSRDSGAVFSSLGQYF.

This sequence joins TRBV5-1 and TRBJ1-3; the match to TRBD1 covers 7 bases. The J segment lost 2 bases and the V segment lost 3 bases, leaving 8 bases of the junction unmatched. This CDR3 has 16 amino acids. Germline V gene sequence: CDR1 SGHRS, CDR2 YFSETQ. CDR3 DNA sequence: TGCGCCAGCAGCTCAACCGGGACAGAGGCTGGAAACACCATATATTTT. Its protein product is CASSSTGTEAGNTIYF.

Written as DNA, the CDR3 is TGTGCCTGGAGTGGTGCCTTTAATTCACCCCTCCACTTT. Protein: CAWSGAFNSPLHF. The rearrangement joins TRBV30 to TRBJ1-6; D call uncertain. Trimming removed 1 base at V and 6 bases at J, with 7 bases between. Germline CDR1 is GTSNPN and CDR2 is SVGIG (reference sequence). The CDR3 spans 13 residues.

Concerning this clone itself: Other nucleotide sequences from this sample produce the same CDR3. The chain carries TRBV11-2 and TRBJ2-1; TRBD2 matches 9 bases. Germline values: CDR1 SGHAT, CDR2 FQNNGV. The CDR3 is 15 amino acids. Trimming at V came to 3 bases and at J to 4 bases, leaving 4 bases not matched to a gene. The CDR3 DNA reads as TGTGCCAGCAGCTTCGGTCTAGCGGGGTACAATGAGCAGTTCTTC. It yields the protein CASSFGLAGYNEQFF.

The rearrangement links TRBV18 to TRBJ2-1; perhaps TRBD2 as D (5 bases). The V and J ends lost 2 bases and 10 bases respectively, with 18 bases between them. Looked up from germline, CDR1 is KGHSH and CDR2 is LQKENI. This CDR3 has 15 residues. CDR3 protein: CASSPIPGRSKEQFF. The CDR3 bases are TGTGCCAGCTCACCAATCCCGGGGAGAAGTAAGGAGCAGTTCTTC.

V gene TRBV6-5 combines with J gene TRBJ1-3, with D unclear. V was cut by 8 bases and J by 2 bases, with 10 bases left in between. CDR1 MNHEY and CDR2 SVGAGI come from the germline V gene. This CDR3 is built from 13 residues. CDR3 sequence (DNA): TGTGCCAGCCCGGACGTAGCTGGAAACACCATATATTTT. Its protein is CASPDVAGNTIYF.